A selection of T cell receptor beta chains follows, all from one sample in a study of lymphopenia after photon versus proton radiotherapy. Clones were read by immunoSEQ multiplex PCR, and TCRdb kept only the in-frame ones, dropping some. The table includes approximately 80,000 clones, more than 70% detected once. The sequences come from peripheral blood, collected from a patient treated with proton-based radiotherapy. These receptors originate from a man aged 55 to 70 with pancreatic cancer. CDR3s include the opening cysteine and the closing phenylalanine or tryptophan. The D gene is left open where the match is weak. Clone sizes are given selectively: once, few, many, or a class where the clone is expanded.

NA	TRBJ2-2	TRBV28	NA	TGTGCCAGCTTGCCCTGGTCCTACACCGGGGAGCTGTTTTTT	CASLPWSYTGELFF
NA	TRBJ1-1	TRBV6-6	NA	TGTGCCAGCAGTAGACTGGGAAACACTGAAGCTTTCTTT	CASSRLGNTEAFF
NA	TRBJ1-2	TRBV21-1	NA	TGTGCCAGCAGCAAAAACTCGACGGTTAACTATGGCTACACCTTC	CASSKNSTVNYGYTF
NA	TRBJ2-5	TRBV30	NA	TGTGCCTGGAGTGTAAACCTAAAGGGTAGAGAGACCCAGTACTTC	CAWSVNLKGRETQYF
TRBD1	TRBJ2-5	TRBV6-6	NA	TGTGCCAGCAGTTACTGGACAGGGGAGAGAGAGACCCAGTACTTC	CASSYWTGERETQYF
NA	TRBJ1-3	TRBV30	NA	TGTGCCTGGAATCGGGGAGGAAACACCATATATTTT	CAWNRGGNTIYF
TRBD1	TRBJ1-1	TRBV18	few	TGTGCCAGCTCATCTACAGGACAGGGCACTGAAGCTTTCTTT	CASSSTGQGTEAFF
NA	TRBJ1-2	TRBV28	NA	TGTGCCAGCAGTCGTCGGGGGCAGTTCAGCGGCTACACCTTC	CASSRRGQFSGYTF
TRBD2	TRBJ2-3	TRBV7-9	NA	TGTGCCAGCAGCTTGGGAGCGGGGCGTCTAGATACGCAGTATTTT	CASSLGAGRLDTQYF
NA	TRBJ2-1	TRBV4-2	NA	TGTGCCAGCAGCCAAGATGATAGGACCGGATACAATGAGCAGTTCTTC	CASSQDDRTGYNEQFF
NA	TRBJ1-4	TRBV4-1	NA	TGCGCCAGCAGCCAAGCTAGGGCCTATAATGAAAAACTGTTTTTT	CASSQARAYNEKLFF
NA	TRBJ1-1	TRBV28	NA	TGTGCCAGCAGGAGTGGGGGAGAACATACTGAAGCTTTCTTT	CASRSGGEHTEAFF
TRBD1	TRBJ2-7	TRBV30	NA	TGTGCCTGGAGTACCTCCGGGACAGGGGCCTACGAGCAGTACTTC	CAWSTSGTGAYEQYF
TRBD1	TRBJ1-3	TRBV19	NA	TGTGCCAGTAGTGCCGGACAGGGGGCGCCTGGAAACACCATATATTTT	CASSAGQGAPGNTIYF
NA	TRBJ1-3	TRBV28	NA	TGTGCCAGCAGTTCGACGGGGGCTGGAAACACCATATATTTT	CASSSTGAGNTIYF
NA	TRBJ1-2	TRBV7-2	NA	TGTGCCAGCAGCCCTACCGGGGGGTTCTATGGCTACACCTTC	CASSPTGGFYGYTF
NA	TRBJ2-7	TRBV18	NA	TGTGCCAGCTCACCACCGACTAGCTACGAGCAGTACTTC	CASSPPTSYEQYF
NA	TRBJ2-7	TRBV7-8	NA	TGTGCCAGCAGCTTACGGAGAGACTACGAGCAGTACTTC	CASSLRRDYEQYF
NA	TRBJ1-1	TRBV14	NA	TGTGCCAGCAGCCTGACGATCCTGACTGAAGCTTTCTTT	CASSLTILTEAFF
NA	TRBJ2-1	TRBV19	few	TGTGCCAGTAGTATGAGGTCCGAGCAGTTCTTC	CASSMRSEQFF
NA	TRBJ1-2	TRBV9	few	TGTGCCAGCAGCGTAGAGCCGGCTCCTAACTATGGCTACACCTTC	CASSVEPAPNYGYTF
TRBD2	TRBJ2-7	TRBV7-2	NA	TGTGCCAGCAGCTCAAGAAGGCTAGCGGGAGGAACCTACTACGAGCAGTACTTC	CASSSRRLAGGTYYEQYF
NA	TRBJ2-7	TRBV2	NA	TGTGCCAGCAGTGAAGCGTCAGGGGTACGCTACGAGCAGTACTTC	CASSEASGVRYEQYF
NA	TRBJ2-7	TRBV5-4	NA	TGTGCCAGTGTGTTGGGGGGCGCGTCGGTCAACGAGCAGTACTTC	CASVLGGASVNEQYF
NA	TRBJ1-1	TRBV28	NA	TGTGCCAGCAGTTTAACTACCAAGACCGGACGAGCTTTCTTT	CASSLTTKTGRAFF
TRBD2	TRBJ2-1	TRBV11-3	NA	TGTGCCAGCAGCTCGACTAGCGGGATAACGGTTGAGCAGTTCTTC	CASSSTSGITVEQFF
NA	TRBJ2-1	TRBV5-1	NA	TGCGCCAGCAGCTTGAGCCAGTACAATGAGCAGTTCTTC	CASSLSQYNEQFF
TRBD2	TRBJ2-2	TRBV30	NA	TGTGCCTGGAGTGTACTGGGCGGGAGGTATTCTACCGGGGAGCTGTTTTTT	CAWSVLGGRYSTGELFF
NA	TRBJ1-3	TRBV28	NA	TGTGCCAGCAGTTTTACCGGAGGCAGAAACACCATATATTTT	CASSFTGGRNTIYF
TRBD1	TRBJ2-5	TRBV5-1	NA	TGCGCCAGCAGCCAACAGGGGGAAGAGACCCAGTACTTC	CASSQQGEETQYF
TRBD2	TRBJ2-1	TRBV4-3	NA	TGCGCCAGCAGCCAAGGCAGAGGACTAGCGGCGTACAATGAGCAGTTCTTC	CASSQGRGLAAYNEQFF
NA	TRBJ2-7	TRBV27	NA	TGTGCCAGCAGTAGCACCTACGAGCAGTACTTC	CASSSTYEQYF
NA	TRBJ2-7	TRBV7-2	NA	TGTGCCAGCAGCTTAGAGGTAGGGGAGACCTACGAGCAGTACTTC	CASSLEVGETYEQYF
NA	TRBJ1-1	TRBV11-2	NA	TGTGCCAGCAGCTCAAATGTAGCGGAAGTCTCTGAAGCTTTCTTT	CASSSNVAEVSEAFF
TRBD1	TRBJ2-1	TRBV11-2	few	TGTGCCAGCAGCTTAGCCGTCGCCACTCGGGACAGGGGAGACGGGGAGCAGTTCTTC	CASSLAVATRDRGDGEQFF
NA	TRBJ1-2	TRBV28	once	TGTGCCAGCAGTTTAGTCGTCCCGAGCTTTATTGATGGCTACACCTTC	CASSLVVPSFIDGYTF
TRBD2	TRBJ2-7	TRBV4-3	NA	TGCGCCAGCAGCCTTGGGCTAGCGGGAGACAGCGAGCAGTACTTC	CASSLGLAGDSEQYF
NA	TRBJ2-3	TRBV5-1	few	TGCGCCAGCAGCTTGAATGTGGATACGCAGTATTTT	CASSLNVDTQYF
NA	TRBJ1-5	TRBV7-2	NA	TGTGCCAGCAGCGGCGGACAGAGGAATCAGCCCCAGCATTTT	CASSGGQRNQPQHF
TRBD1	TRBJ2-7	TRBV15	NA	TGTGCCACCAGCAGAGGGGGACAGGGAAGTGGTCTCAACGAGCAGTACTTC	CATSRGGQGSGLNEQYF